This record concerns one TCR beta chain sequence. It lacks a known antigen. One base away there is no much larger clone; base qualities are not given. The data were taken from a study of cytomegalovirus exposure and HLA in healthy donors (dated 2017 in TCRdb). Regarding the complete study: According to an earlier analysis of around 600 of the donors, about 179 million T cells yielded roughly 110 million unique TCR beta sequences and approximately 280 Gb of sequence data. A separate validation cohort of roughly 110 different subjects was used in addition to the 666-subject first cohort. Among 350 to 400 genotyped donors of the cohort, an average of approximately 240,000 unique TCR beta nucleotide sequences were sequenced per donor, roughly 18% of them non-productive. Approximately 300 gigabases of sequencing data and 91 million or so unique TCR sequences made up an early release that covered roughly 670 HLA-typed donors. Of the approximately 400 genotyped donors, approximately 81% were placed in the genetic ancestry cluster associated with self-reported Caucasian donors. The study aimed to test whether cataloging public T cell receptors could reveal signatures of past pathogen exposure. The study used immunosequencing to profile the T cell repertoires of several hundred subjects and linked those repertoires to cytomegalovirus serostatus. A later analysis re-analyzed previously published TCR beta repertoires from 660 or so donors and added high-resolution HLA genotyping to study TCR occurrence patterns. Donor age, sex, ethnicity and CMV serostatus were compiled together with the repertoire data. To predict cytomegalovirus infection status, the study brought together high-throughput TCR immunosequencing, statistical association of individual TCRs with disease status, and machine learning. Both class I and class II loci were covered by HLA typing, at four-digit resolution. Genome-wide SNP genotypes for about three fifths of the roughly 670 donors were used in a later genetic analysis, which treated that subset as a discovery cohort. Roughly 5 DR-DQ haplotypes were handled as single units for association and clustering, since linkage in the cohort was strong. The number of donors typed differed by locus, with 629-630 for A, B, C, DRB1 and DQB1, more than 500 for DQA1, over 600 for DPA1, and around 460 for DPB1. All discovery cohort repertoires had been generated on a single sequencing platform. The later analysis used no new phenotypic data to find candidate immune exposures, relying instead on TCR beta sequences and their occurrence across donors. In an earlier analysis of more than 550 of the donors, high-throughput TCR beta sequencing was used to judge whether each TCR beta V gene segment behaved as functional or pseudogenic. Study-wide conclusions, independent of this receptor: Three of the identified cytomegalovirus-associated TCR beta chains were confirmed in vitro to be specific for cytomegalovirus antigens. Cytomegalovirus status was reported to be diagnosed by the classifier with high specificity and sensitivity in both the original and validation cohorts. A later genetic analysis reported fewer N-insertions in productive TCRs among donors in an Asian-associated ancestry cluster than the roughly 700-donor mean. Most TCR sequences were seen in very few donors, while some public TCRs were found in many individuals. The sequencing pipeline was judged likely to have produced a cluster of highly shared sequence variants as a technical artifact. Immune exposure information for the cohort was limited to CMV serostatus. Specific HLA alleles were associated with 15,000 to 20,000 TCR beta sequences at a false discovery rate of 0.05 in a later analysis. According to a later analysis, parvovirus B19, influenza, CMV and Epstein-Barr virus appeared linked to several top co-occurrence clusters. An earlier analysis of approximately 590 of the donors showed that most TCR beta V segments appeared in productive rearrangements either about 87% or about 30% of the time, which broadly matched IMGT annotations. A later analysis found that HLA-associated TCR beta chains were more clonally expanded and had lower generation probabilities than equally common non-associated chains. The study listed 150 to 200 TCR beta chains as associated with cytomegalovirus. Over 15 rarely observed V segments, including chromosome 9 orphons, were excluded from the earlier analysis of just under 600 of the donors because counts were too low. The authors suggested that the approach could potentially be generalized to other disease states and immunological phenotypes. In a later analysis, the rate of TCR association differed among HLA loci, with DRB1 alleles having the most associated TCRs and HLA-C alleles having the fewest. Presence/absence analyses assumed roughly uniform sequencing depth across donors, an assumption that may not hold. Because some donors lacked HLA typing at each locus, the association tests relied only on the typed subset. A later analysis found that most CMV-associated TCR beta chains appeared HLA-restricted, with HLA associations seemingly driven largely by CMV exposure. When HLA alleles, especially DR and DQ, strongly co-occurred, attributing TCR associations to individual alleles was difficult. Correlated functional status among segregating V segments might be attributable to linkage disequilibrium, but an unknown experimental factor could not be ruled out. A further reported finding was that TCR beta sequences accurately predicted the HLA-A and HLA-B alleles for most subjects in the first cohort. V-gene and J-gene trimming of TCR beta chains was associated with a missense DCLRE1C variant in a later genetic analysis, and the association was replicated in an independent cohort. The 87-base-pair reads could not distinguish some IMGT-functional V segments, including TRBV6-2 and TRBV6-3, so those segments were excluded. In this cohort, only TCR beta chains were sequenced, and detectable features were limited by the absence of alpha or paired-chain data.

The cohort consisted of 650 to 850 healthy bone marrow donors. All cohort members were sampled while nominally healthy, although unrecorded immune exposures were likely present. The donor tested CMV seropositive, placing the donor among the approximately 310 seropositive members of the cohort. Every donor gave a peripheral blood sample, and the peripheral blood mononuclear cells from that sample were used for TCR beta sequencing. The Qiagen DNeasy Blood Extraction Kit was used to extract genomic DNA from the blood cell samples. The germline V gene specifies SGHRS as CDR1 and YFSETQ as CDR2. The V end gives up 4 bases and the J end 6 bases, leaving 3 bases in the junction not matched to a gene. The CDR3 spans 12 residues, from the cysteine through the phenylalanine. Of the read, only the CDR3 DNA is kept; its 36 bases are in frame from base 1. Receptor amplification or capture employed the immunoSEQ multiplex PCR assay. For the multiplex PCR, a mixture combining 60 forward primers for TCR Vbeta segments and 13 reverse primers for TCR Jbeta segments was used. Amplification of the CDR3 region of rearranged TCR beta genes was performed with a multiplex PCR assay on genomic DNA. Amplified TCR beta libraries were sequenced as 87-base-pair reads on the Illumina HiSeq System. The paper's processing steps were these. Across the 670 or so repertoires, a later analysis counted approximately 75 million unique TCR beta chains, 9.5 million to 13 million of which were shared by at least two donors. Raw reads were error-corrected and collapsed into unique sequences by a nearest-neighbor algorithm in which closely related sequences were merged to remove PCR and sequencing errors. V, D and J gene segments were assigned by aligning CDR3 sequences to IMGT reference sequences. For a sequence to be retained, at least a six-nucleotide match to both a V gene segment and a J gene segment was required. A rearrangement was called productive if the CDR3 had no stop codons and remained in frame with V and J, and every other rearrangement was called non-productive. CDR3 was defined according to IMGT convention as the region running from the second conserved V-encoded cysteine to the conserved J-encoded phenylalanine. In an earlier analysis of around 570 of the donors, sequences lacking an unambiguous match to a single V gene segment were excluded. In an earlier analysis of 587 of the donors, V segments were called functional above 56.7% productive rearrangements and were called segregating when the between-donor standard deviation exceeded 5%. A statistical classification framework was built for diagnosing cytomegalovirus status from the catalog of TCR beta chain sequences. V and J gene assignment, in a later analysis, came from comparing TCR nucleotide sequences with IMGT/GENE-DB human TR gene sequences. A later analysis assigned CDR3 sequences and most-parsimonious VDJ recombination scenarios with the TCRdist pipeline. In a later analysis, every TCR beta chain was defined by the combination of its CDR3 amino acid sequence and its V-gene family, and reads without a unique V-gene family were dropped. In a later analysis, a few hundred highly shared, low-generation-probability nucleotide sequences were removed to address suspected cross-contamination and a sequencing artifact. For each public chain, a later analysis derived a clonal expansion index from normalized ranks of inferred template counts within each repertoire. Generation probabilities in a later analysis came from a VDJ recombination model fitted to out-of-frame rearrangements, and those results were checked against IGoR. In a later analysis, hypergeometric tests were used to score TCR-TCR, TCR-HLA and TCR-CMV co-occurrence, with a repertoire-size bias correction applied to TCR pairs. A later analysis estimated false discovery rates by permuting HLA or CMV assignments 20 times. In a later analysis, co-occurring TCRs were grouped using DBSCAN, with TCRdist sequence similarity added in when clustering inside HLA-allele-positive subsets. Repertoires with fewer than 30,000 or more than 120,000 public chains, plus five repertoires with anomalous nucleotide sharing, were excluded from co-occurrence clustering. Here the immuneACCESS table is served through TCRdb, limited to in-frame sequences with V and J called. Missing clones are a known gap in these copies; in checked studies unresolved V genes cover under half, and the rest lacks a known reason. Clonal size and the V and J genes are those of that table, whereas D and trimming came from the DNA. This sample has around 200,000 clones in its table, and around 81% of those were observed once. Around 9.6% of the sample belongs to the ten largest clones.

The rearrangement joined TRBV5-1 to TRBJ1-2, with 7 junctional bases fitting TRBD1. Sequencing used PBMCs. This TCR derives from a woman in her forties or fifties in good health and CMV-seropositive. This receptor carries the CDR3 CASSRDSDGYTF. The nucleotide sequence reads TGCGCCAGCAGCCGGGACAGCGATGGCTACACCTTC.